The next 28 T cell receptor beta chains were all read from a single sample in a study of identical twins. TCRdb ran MiXCR on the 5' RACE reads and lists one entry per CDR3 protein. This sample has about 720,000 distinct CDR3 sequences, with roughly 18% found just once. These data also featured in a second study, about T cells expressing NK-cell markers.

The sequenced sample was PBMCs. These receptor sequences come from a woman under 30 in good health.

The chain carries TRBV6-2 or TRBV6-3 and TRBJ1-6; no firm D call. CDR3 size: 12 residues. V lost 7 bases and J lost 8, with 9 bases in between. Per germline, CDR1 MNHEY and CDR2 SVGEGT. CDR3 region: CASNFPDSPLHF. In DNA form, the CDR3 reads TGTGCCAGCAACTTCCCAGATTCACCCCTCCACTTT.

The chain joins TRBV6-2 or TRBV6-3 to TRBJ1-5; D gene unclear. CDR1 is MNHEY and CDR2 is SVGEGT in the germline V gene. The CDR3 consists of 14 residues. Trimming pared 7 bases from V and 0 bases from J, leaving 10 bases between. The CDR3 coding sequence is TGTGCCAGCACCCCTTTAAGTAGCAATCAGCCCCAGCATTTT. The encoded protein is CASTPLSSNQPQHF.

V and J are TRBV12-3 or TRBV12-4 and TRBJ1-5; D uncertain. V dropped 6 bases and J dropped 5 bases, with 11 bases sitting between them. The CDR3 contains 13 residues. The CDR3 sequence: CASRPDGDQPQHF. The CDR3 DNA is TGTGCCAGCAGGCCAGACGGAGATCAGCCCCAGCATTTT.

This clonotype was counted ten times or more. The chain carries TRBV29-1 and TRBJ1-1, with 9 bases that match TRBD1. The ends lost 0 bases at V and 11 bases at J; junction bases unmatched: 10. Germline CDR1 SQVTM, CDR2 ANQGSEA. This CDR3 spans 14 amino acids. The CDR3 is CSVEDTNRGREAFF. CDR3 DNA: TGCAGCGTTGAAGATACTAACAGGGGGCGAGAGGCTTTCTTT. The entire variable domain, with the rest obtained from reference TRBV29-1 and TRBJ1-1, is as follows: SAVISQKPSRDICQRGTSLTIQCQVDSQVTMMFWYRQQPGQSLTLIATANQGSEATYESGFVIDKFPISRPNLTFSTLTVSNMSPEDSSIYLCSVEDTNRGREAFFGQGTRLTVV.

This clonotype was counted between two and nine times. The rearrangement uses TRBV20-1 and TRBJ1-3, with unresolved D. Between the trimmed V and J ends, which lost 6 bases and 0 bases, there was a span of 12 bases. This CDR3 has 14 residues. Germline CDR1 DFQATT, CDR2 SNEGSKA (reference sequence). CDR3 sequence reads: CSATGRNSGNTIYF. In nucleotides, the CDR3 is TGCAGTGCAACCGGACGGAACTCTGGAAACACCATATATTTT.

Only a few counts were recorded for this clonotype. V is TRBV6-1 and J is TRBJ2-3, with D possibly being TRBD1 (6 bases). V lost 7 bases, J lost 1 base, and 18 bases lay in between. The length of the CDR3 is 16 residues. Germline CDR1 reads MNHNS; CDR2 reads SASEGT. For the CDR3, the DNA is TGTGCCAGCAAAATTACAGGGTCCAGGGGCACAGATACGCAGTATTTT. Encoded protein: CASKITGSRGTDTQYF.

V is TRBV20-1 and J is TRBJ2-2; tentatively, D is TRBD2 (6 bases). Trimming left V 6 bases short and J 4 bases short, with 18 bases between. The CDR3 is 15 amino acids. The germline V gene has CDR1 DFQATT and CDR2 SNEGSKA (reference sequence). This CDR3 reads CSARANLGGTGELFF. For the CDR3, the DNA is TGCAGTGCGCGAGCCAATTTGGGAGGCACCGGGGAGCTGTTTTTT.

The chain is built from TRBV7-2 and TRBJ2-7; TRBD2 matches 7 bases. The CDR3 loop spans 14 amino acids. CDR1 and CDR2 from the germline V gene are SGHTA and FQGNSA. Losses at the gene ends were 5 bases for V and 2 bases for J; bases not matched to a gene: 6. CDR3 sequence (DNA): TGTGCCAGCAGCAACCCGACTAGCACCTACGAGCAGTACTTC. It translates to CASSNPTSTYEQYF.

V is TRBV12-3 or TRBV12-4 and J is TRBJ1-2, with D perhaps matching TRBD1 (5 bases). The CDR3 loop spans 14 amino acids. V shed 4 bases and J shed 8 bases, with 17 bases lying between them. This chain's CDR3 is CASSWGRVKDGYTF. CDR3 bases: TGTGCCAGCAGTTGGGGCAGGGTAAAAGACGGCTACACCTTC.

In this sample, this clonotype turned up many times. The V call is TRBV5-1, the J call TRBJ1-5; no clear D. The CDR3 is made up of 13 amino acids. Germline values: CDR1 SGHRS, CDR2 YFSETQ. The ends were cut back, 5 bases at V and 4 bases at J, with 10 bases in the middle. CDR3 sequence (DNA): TGCGCCAGCAGAGTGGACGAGAATCAGCCCCAGCATTTT. Encoded protein: CASRVDENQPQHF.

The genes are TRBV10-2 and TRBJ2-1; weak D call: TRBD2 (7 bases). Trimming left V 8 bases short and J 3 bases short, with 11 bases between. CDR1 and CDR2 (germline): WSHSY, SAAADI. This CDR3 is built from 13 residues. The CDR3: CASGRGDYNEQFF. The CDR3 DNA sequence: TGCGCCAGCGGGAGGGGGGACTACAATGAGCAGTTCTTC.

This clonotype showed up just a few times. The chain joins TRBV12-3 or TRBV12-4 to TRBJ2-2; 8 bases agree with TRBD1. The CDR3 covers 16 residues. V shed 7 bases and J 3 bases; nucleotides not matched to a gene: 10. The CDR3 DNA follows: TGTGCCAGCAATAATTACCGGGACAGGCACACCGGGGAGCTGTTTTTT. Translation: CASNNYRDRHTGELFF.

The CDR3 region has the DNA TGTGCCAGTAGAAGGGAGGCCTATAATCAGCCCCAGCATTTT. It translates to CASRREAYNQPQHF. The chain carries TRBV19 and TRBJ1-5; D is ambiguous. From germline, CDR1 is LNHDA and CDR2 SQIVND (reference sequence). This CDR3 has 14 residues. The V gene lost 6 bases and the J gene lost 4 bases, with 13 bases spanning the gap.

This clonotype was observed a few times. The rearrangement joins TRBV20-1 to TRBJ2-1; D ambiguous. The ends were cut back, 4 bases at V and 13 bases at J, with 20 bases in the middle. The CDR3 has 13 residues. Germline-derived CDR1 and CDR2 are DFQATT and SNEGSKA (reference sequence). Here the CDR3 DNA reads TGCAGTGCTACCTCGACCCACGCCATGCTTCAGTTCTTC. Translation: CSATSTHAMLQFF.

This clonotype was counted at least ten times. The chain joins TRBV12-3 or TRBV12-4 to TRBJ1-2; 8 bases line up with TRBD1. CDR3 size: 16 residues. V lost 3 bases to trimming and J lost 7 bases; unmatched junction nucleotides: 13. The CDR3 sequence is CASSFRRTGTGSGYTF. The CDR3 DNA reads TGTGCCAGCAGTTTCCGCCGGACAGGGACTGGCAGTGGCTACACCTTC.

This clonotype was detected only a few times. V is TRBV5-1 and J is TRBJ2-5, with unresolved D. The CDR3 is 19 residues long. Germline CDR1 and CDR2: SGHRS and YFSETQ. V was cut by 0 bases and J by 2 bases, with 23 bases left in between. The CDR3 nucleotides are TGCGCCAGCAGCTTGGCTGTTGTGACTGGCAGCTCCTATCAAGAGACCCAGTACTTC. Translated: CASSLAVVTGSSYQETQYF.

This clonotype was seen a handful of times. The chain links TRBV10-3 to TRBJ2-1; 8 bases agree with TRBD2. Per germline, CDR1 ENHRY and CDR2 SYGVKD. CDR3 length: 15 amino acids. J lost 8 bases, V lost 6 bases, and 12 bases had no gene match. The CDR3 nucleotides are TGTGCCATCAGGAGCCGGGGGGGCCTTTATCATGAGCAGTTCTTC. Amino acids: CAIRSRGGLYHEQFF.

The V gene is TRBV7-9, the J gene TRBJ2-7; D perhaps matches TRBD1 (6 bases). This CDR3 contains 15 residues. Germline V lookup: CDR1 SEHNR, CDR2 FQNEAQ (reference sequence). V was trimmed by 3 bases and J by 0 bases, leaving 12 bases between them. The CDR3 reads CASSLAQGVSYEQYF. The CDR3 nucleotides are TGTGCCAGCAGCTTGGCACAGGGAGTCTCCTACGAGCAGTACTTC.

The chain joins TRBV5-1 to TRBJ2-1; D might be TRBD2 (6 bases). The V end lost 7 bases, the J end lost 3 bases, and 20 bases lay between the germline ends. Germline CDR1 reads SGHRS; CDR2 reads YFSETQ. This CDR3 spans 16 amino acids. CDR3 bases: TGCGCCAGCGGAATAGATGGGACTTCCCTCTACAATGAGCAGTTCTTC. Its protein is CASGIDGTSLYNEQFF. Together with reference TRBV5-1 and TRBJ2-1, the CDR3 gives the full variable domain: KAGVTQTPRYLIKTRGQQVTLSCSPISGHRSVSWYQQTPGQGLQFLFEYFSETQRNKGNFPGRFSGRQFSNSRSEMNVSTLELGDSALYLCASGIDGTSLYNEQFFGPGTRLTVL.

This clonotype has just a few counts. The CDR3 nucleotides read TGCGCCAGCAGCCAACGACAGGGGGCAGGAGAGACCCAGTACTTC. As protein: CASSQRQGAGETQYF. The rearrangement links TRBV4-3 to TRBJ2-5; 10 bases are shared with TRBD1. Trimming at V came to 2 bases and at J to 4 bases, leaving 4 bases not matched to a gene. The CDR3 sequence is 15 residues long. Looked up from germline, CDR1 is LGHNA and CDR2 is YSLEER.

This clonotype has only a few counts. This chain joins TRBV5-6 and TRBJ2-5; a possible D gene is TRBD1 (5 bases). Per germline, CDR1 SGHDT and CDR2 YYEEEE. Trimming took off 6 bases at V and 7 bases at J, with 16 bases between the two ends. There are 13 residues in the CDR3. The CDR3 here is CASTQGLGGTQYF. CDR3 coding DNA: TGTGCCAGCACCCAGGGCCTAGGTGGGACCCAGTACTTC.

This clonotype has ten or more counts. The V gene is TRBV12-3 or TRBV12-4, the J gene TRBJ2-3; a weak D match, TRBD1 (5 bases). The V gene lost 3 bases and the J gene lost 0 bases, with 7 bases spanning the gap. The CDR3 spans 14 residues. Written as DNA, the CDR3 is TGTGCCAGCAGTTTCGACAGTAGCACAGATACGCAGTATTTT. Translated: CASSFDSSTDTQYF.

This clonotype showed up just a few times. V gene TRBV20-1 combines with J gene TRBJ2-1; D may be TRBD2 (5 bases). This CDR3 is built from 13 residues. The germline V gene has CDR1 DFQATT and CDR2 SNEGSKA (reference sequence). V was trimmed by 0 bases and J by 10 bases, leaving 13 bases between them. The DNA for the CDR3 is TGCAGTGCTAGAGATCGAGTAAGACTAGAGCAGTTCTTC. Protein: CSARDRVRLEQFF.

A few counts support this clonotype. The chain combines TRBV10-3 with TRBJ2-3, with 8 bases matching TRBD1. The germline gives CDR1 ENHRY, CDR2 SYGVKD. CDR3 length: 15 residues. The junction had 9 bases not matched to a gene; V was cut back by 10 bases and J by 0 bases. Here the CDR3 DNA reads TGTGCCACCCAGGGACAGGCCTCTAGCACAGATACGCAGTATTTT. Amino acids: CATQGQASSTDTQYF.

This clonotype was seen a few times. This chain uses TRBV12-3 or TRBV12-4 with TRBJ1-2; 7 bases are shared with TRBD1. CDR3 size: 13 residues. The trim removed 7 bases at V and 2 bases at J, leaving 4 bases unmatched. The CDR3 loop is CASIAGGNYGYTF. The CDR3 DNA is TGTGCCAGCATCGCAGGGGGAAACTATGGCTACACCTTC.

This clonotype was detected ten times or more. The V call is TRBV7-8, the J call TRBJ2-1; D gene uncertain. CDR1 and CDR2 from the germline V gene are SGHVS and FQNEAQ. Trimming removed 7 bases from V and 3 bases from J, with 4 bases in between. This CDR3 is built from 11 residues. This CDR3 is CASTLYNEQFF. The DNA for the CDR3 is TGTGCCAGCACCCTCTACAATGAGCAGTTCTTC. The full variable domain, in which reference TRBV7-8 and TRBJ2-1 provide the parts outside the CDR3, is GAGVSQSPRYKVAKRGQDVALRCDPISGHVSLFWYQQALGQGPEFLTYFQNEAQLDKSGLPSDRFFAERPEGSVSTLKIQRTQQEDSAVYLCASTLYNEQFFGPGTRLTVL.

The chain combines TRBV12-3 or TRBV12-4 with TRBJ2-1; 8 positions agree with TRBD1. The length of the CDR3 is 14 residues. V shed 2 bases, J shed 7 bases, and the junction held 4 bases outside the gene matches. CDR3 amino acids: CASSLTQGANEQFF. The DNA for the CDR3 is TGTGCCAGCAGTTTAACCCAGGGGGCAAATGAGCAGTTCTTC.

The rearrangement joins TRBV29-1 to TRBJ2-1, with TRBD2 matching over 8 bases. CDR3 length: 14 residues. CDR1 and CDR2 (germline): SQVTM, ANQGSEA. J was trimmed by 8 bases and V by 4 bases; bases with no gene match: 10. CDR3: CSVGSGGPSDEQFF. The CDR3 bases are TGCAGCGTTGGGTCGGGAGGGCCCTCGGATGAGCAGTTCTTC.